This T cell receptor beta chain was recovered during a study of blood T cell repertoires in COVID-19 (dated by TCRdb to 2019 to 2021). Describing the broader study: The collaborator samples originated in the United States, Italy and Spain and spanned the acute and convalescent phases of COVID-19. Samples were obtained from the ongoing ImmuneRACE study (first 160 participants) and from 950 to 1,500 subjects provided by 6 global collaborators. A de-identified subject ID, COVID-19 status, age in years and sex were almost always included in the sample metadata. The material from the prospective study consisted of cDNA or gDNA derived from T cells, B-cell-depleted T cells, or PBMCs. Deeply sampled blood TCRbeta repertoires from subjects exposed to, actively infected with, or recovered from COVID-19 were included in the dataset. Where available, HLA class I and class II types were taken from metadata supplied by the sample provider and were not determined by assay-based typing. A freely available public database, intended as a resource for researchers studying the immune response to SARS-CoV-2, is where the repertoires were released.

Regarding this clone: Its recognized antigen is unknown. No much larger clone exists at a distance of one base, and base qualities are not known.

The research as a whole found: The amount of clinical and demographic metadata varied by source and participant and was provided uncurated.

Each collaborating institution followed its own protocols to collect whole blood in K2EDTA tubes. For TCRbeta analysis, collaborator samples were shipped as frozen whole blood, as isolated PBMCs, or as DNA extracted from either sample type. TCRbeta CDR3 regions were amplified from genomic DNA by means of the immunoSEQ Assay, a bias-controlled multiplex PCR. The original methods were these. The number of nucleated cells in each sample was estimated by amplification of reference gene primers within the assay. To quantify the absolute abundance of each unique TCRbeta CDR3 rearrangement, sequence reads were collapsed and filtered. For each sample, productive Simpson clonality was calculated as the square root of Simpson's diversity index over productive rearrangements. TCRdb holds this immuneACCESS table with in-frame rearrangements only. Some clones are missing; in checked studies, unresolved V genes explain under half, and the rest has no known cause. V, J and clone size derive from that table, while D and trimming were established from the DNA sequence. This sample comprises tens of thousands of clones, 75% to 90% of them detected only once. The top ten clonotypes cover roughly 14% of the sample.

Reading the germline V gene (reference sequence) gives CDR1 MNHNY and CDR2 SVGAGI. The trim is 5 bases for V and 4 bases for J, with a gap of 20 bases between the germline ends. The CDR3 holds 17 amino acids from the cysteine to the phenylalanine. Only the CDR3 DNA is retained, 51 bases long and in frame from the first base. This receptor chain uses TRBV6-6 and TRBJ1-4; possibly the D gene is TRBD1, per 6 matching bases. Sequenced: peripheral blood. The clonotype originates from a man aged 65 to 79 with active or convalescent COVID-19. The CDR3 reads as follows: CASSPYPGQSFNEKLFF. The sequenced DNA: TGTGCCAGCAGTCCCTACCCCGGACAGTCATTTAATGAAAAACTGTTTTTT.